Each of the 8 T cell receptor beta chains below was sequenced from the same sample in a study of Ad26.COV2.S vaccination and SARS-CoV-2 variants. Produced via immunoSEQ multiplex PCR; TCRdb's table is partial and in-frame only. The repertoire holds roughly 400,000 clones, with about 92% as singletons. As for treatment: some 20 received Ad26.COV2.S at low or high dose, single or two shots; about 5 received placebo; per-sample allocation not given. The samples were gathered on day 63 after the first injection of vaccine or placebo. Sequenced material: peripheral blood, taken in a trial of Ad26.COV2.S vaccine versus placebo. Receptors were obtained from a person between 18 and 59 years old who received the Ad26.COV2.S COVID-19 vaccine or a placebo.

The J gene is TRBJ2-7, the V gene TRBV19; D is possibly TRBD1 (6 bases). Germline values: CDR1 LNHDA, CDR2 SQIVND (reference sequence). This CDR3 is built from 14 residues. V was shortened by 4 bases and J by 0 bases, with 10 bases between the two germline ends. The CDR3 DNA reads TGTGCCAGTAGTAAAGACAGGTTCTCCTACGAGCAGTACTTC. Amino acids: CASSKDRFSYEQYF. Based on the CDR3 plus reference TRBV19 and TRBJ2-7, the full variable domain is DGGITQSPKYLFRKEGQNVTLSCEQNLNHDAMYWYRQDPGQGLRLIYYSQIVNDFQKGDIAEGYSVSREKKESFPLTVTSAQKNPTAFYLCASSKDRFSYEQYFGPGTRLTVT.

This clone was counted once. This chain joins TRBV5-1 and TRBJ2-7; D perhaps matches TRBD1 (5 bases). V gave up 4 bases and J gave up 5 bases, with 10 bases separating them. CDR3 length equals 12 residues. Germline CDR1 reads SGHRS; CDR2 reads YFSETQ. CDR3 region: CASSPGQNEQYF. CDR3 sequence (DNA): TGCGCCAGCAGCCCTGGACAAAACGAGCAGTACTTC.

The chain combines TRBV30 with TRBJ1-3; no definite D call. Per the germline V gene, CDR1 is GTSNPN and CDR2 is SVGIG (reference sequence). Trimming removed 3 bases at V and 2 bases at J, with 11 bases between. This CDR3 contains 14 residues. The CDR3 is CAWSPEAAGNTIYF. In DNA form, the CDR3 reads TGTGCCTGGAGCCCGGAGGCGGCTGGAAACACCATATATTTT.

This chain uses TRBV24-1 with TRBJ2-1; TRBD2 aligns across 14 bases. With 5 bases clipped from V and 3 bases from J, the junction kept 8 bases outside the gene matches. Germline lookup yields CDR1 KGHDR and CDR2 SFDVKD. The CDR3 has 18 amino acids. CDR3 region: CATSGGGLAGANYNEQFF. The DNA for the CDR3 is TGTGCCACCAGTGGGGGGGGACTAGCGGGAGCAAACTACAATGAGCAGTTCTTC.

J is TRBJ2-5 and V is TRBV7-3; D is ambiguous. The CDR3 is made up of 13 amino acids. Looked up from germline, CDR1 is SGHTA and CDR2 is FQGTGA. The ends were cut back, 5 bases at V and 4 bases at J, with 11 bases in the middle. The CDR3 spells CASSRLSGETQYF. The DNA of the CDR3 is TGTGCCAGCAGCCGCCTTTCGGGAGAGACCCAGTACTTC.

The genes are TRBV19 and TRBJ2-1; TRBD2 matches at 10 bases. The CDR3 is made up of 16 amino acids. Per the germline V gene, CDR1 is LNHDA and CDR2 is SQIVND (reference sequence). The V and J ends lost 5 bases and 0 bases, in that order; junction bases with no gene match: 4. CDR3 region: CASSLPSGSSYNEQFF. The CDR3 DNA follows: TGTGCCAGTAGTTTGCCTAGCGGGAGCTCCTACAATGAGCAGTTCTTC.

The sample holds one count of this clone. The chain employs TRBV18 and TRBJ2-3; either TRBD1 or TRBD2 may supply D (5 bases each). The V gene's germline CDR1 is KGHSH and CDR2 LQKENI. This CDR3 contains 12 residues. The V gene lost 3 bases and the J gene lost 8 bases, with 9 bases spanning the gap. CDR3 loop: CASSPKGTTQYF. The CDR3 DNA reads TGTGCCAGCTCACCTAAGGGGACTACGCAGTATTTT.

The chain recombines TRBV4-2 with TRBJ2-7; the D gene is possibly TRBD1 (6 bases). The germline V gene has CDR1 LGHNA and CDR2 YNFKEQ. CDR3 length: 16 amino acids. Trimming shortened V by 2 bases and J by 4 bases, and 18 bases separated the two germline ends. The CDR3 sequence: CASSQQWARGHYEQYF. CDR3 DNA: TGTGCCAGCAGCCAACAGTGGGCCCGGGGACATTACGAGCAGTACTTC.